This T cell receptor (beta chain) was recovered during a study of control samples from healthy donors and cancer patients. V shed 1 base and J 4 bases; nucleotides not matched to a gene: 12. Germline CDR1 MNHNS, CDR2 SASEGT. CDR3 size: 17 residues. The table came from immunoSEQ multiplex PCR; TCRdb's copy has only in-frame clones and leaves some out. The table includes around 55,000 clones, more than 70% detected once. Sequences were obtained from PBMCs. The clonotype originates from a man between 40 and 49 years old with colorectal cancer. The V call is TRBV6-1, the J call TRBJ2-7, with 8 bases matching TRBD2. CDR3 region: CASSEVVSGGVGYEQYF. CDR3 in DNA: TGTGCCAGCAGTGAAGTCGTCTCGGGGGGGGTTGGGTACGAGCAGTACTTC.